A single sample is the source of the 3 T cell receptor beta chains below, sequenced in a study of T cell responses to AZD1222 COVID-19 vaccine. Generated by immunoSEQ multiplex PCR, the TCRdb table keeps only in-frame clones and is missing some. The sample includes some 70,000 clones, about 80% of them seen just once. The source was peripheral blood, collected 28 days after the second AZD1222 dose. These receptors all come from an adult who received the AZD1222 COVID-19 vaccine.

V is TRBV6-5 and J is TRBJ1-4, with D possibly being TRBD1 (5 bases). This CDR3 has 15 residues. The V end lost 2 bases, the J end lost 5 bases, and 12 bases lay between the germline ends. From germline, CDR1 is MNHEY and CDR2 SVGAGI. The CDR3: CASSYGGRINEKLFF. Here the CDR3 DNA reads TGTGCCAGCAGTTACGGGGGACGGATAAATGAAAAACTGTTTTTT.

The chain has TRBV3-1 (or the pseudogene TRBV3-2) and TRBJ1-6; TRBD1 agrees at 7 bases. The junction had 16 bases not matched to a gene; V was cut back by 9 bases and J by 14 bases. Germline V lookup: CDR1 LGHDT, CDR2 YNNKEL (reference sequence). The CDR3 has 14 residues. In nucleotides, the CDR3 is TGTGCCAGTGATTCGACAGGGCAGATTGGGTCCCTCCACTTT. As protein: CASDSTGQIGSLHF.

This chain links TRBV20-1 with TRBJ1-4; perhaps TRBD1 as D (6 bases). Trimming stripped 5 bases from V and 8 bases from J, with 9 bases between. The V gene's germline CDR1 is DFQATT and CDR2 SNEGSKA (reference sequence). The CDR3 covers 11 residues. CDR3 coding DNA: TGCAGTGCTGGGGACAACGAAAAACTGTTTTTT. Translation: CSAGDNEKLFF.